This T cell receptor beta chain was recovered during a study of CD8 T cells in Susac syndrome. Random hexamers primed reverse transcription of about 0.5 to 1 ug RNA. TCRdb reanalysed the immunoSEQ multiplex PCR reads using MiXCR and keeps one entry per CDR3 protein. Found here are some 260,000 distinct CDR3 sequences, about 94% of them singletons; the top ten hold approximately 0.072%. V gave up 6 bases and J gave up 2 bases; unmatched junction bases: 11. Looked up from germline, CDR1 is SNHLY and CDR2 is FYNNEI. CDR3 length: 18 amino acids. The clonotype comes from a human donor with multiple sclerosis. Input material: CD4+ T cells from PBMCs. This sequence joins TRBV2 and TRBJ1-5, with 12 bases lining up with TRBD1. CDR3 sequence: CASRTGTGGGEGNQPQHF. The CDR3 DNA follows: TGTGCCAGCAGAACCGGGACAGGGGGCGGAGAGGGCAATCAGCCCCAGCATTTT.